These 30 T cell receptor delta chains originate from one sample sequenced in a study of γδ T cells in repeated Plasmodium falciparum infection. TCRdb reprocessed the multiplex PCR reads through CATT. In the table there are around 57,000 delta-chain clones, about 1.5% of which are singletons. Vgamma9/Vdelta2+ and Vdelta2-negative gammadelta T cells were flow-sorted from PBMC for bulk sequencing. The sample consisted of gamma-delta T cells from blood. These receptors were obtained from a pool of human donors (malaria-infected and uninfected, not separated).

This clone appeared a few times. The protein that TCRdb holds for this DNA derives from a much larger clone and differs from the translated DNA at residue 14, which likely indicates a read error; the protein shown here is translated from the DNA. Other DNA sequences in the same sample also yield this CDR3. The chain employs TRDV1 and TRDJ1, with TRDD2 as a possible D gene (8 bases). Germline lookup yields CDR1 TSWWSYY and CDR2 QGS. Trimming took 4 bases from V and 11 from J, leaving 32 bases between them. The CDR3 length is 18 residues. As DNA, the CDR3 is TGTGCTCTTGGGGGACTTCCTACATTCAATCTGGGGGTGTGTGGCCTCATCTTT. It encodes CALGGLPTFNLGVCGLIF.

This clone was observed a handful of times. Relative to the germline gene, one junction end is altered; a read error may explain this. This chain links TRDV1 with TRDJ1; 8 nucleotides align to TRDD2. Germline V CDR1 and CDR2: TSWWSYY, QGS. This CDR3 contains 28 residues. The chain's CDR3 is CALGEPSSYPKGVLELVGWWRYTDELIF. The CDR3 coding sequence is TGTGCTCTTGGGGAACCTTCTTCCTACCCAAAAGGAGTACTGGAACTAGTAGGCTGGTGGAGATACACCGATGAACTCATCTTT.

As to this clone: This DNA translates differently at residue 11 from the TCRdb protein, which is that of a much larger clone; a read error is likely, and the protein shown is the DNA's own translation. V gene TRDV2 combines with J gene TRDJ1, with 8 bases matching TRDD3. CDR1 is GEAIGNYY and CDR2 is EKD in the germline V gene. V shed 0 bases and J 7 bases; nucleotides not matched to a gene: 33. The CDR3 covers 23 residues. CDR3 in amino acids: CACDTAGRARAWGTRPLSPKLIF. The CDR3 DNA sequence: TGTGCCTGTGACACCGCCGGTCGGGCCAGGGCCTGGGGGACTCGACCCCTATCGCCTAAACTCATCTTT.

This clone was observed a handful of times. With only one base between it and a far larger clone, this is likely a read error. The same CDR3 arises from other DNA sequences in this sample as well. The chain joins TRDV3 to TRDJ2, with 13 bases identical to TRDD3. This CDR3 contains 33 residues. The germline V gene has CDR1 TVYSNPD and CDR2 GDNSRS (reference sequence). Trimming cost V 4 bases and J 0 bases; bases outside gene matches: 56. The CDR3 is CASTHGNTGGYAVWGKRNPCDCGTNALTAQLFF. Here the CDR3 DNA reads TGTGCCTCAACTCATGGAAACACTGGGGGATACGCCGTTTGGGGGAAAAGGAACCCGTGTGACTGTGGAACCAATGCTTTGACAGCACAACTCTTCTTT.

In its sample, this clone was seen a few times. This DNA translates differently at residue 9 from the TCRdb protein, which is that of a much larger clone; a read error is likely, and the protein shown is the DNA's own translation. This chain connects TRDV1 to TRDJ1; 10 nucleotides agree with TRDD3. V gave up 0 bases and J gave up 0 bases; unmatched junction bases: 37. The CDR3 consists of 28 residues. CDR1 and CDR2 from the germline V gene are TSWWSYY and QGS. The CDR3 DNA reads TGTGCTCTTGGGGAACTTGCCCGAGAAGGGCTTGGGGGATACCCCCTCGATTCCGGTACCCTTTACACCGATAAACTCATCTTT. It specifies CALGELAREGLGGYPLDSGTLYTDKLIF.

This clone was picked up a small number of times. Only one base separates this from a far larger clonotype, so it likely reflects a read error. This specimen includes other DNA sequences encoding the same CDR3. This chain's CDR3 is CARTFLRTGVLGYTDKLIF. CDR3 nucleotides: TGTGCCCGTACCTTCCTACGTACTGGGGTGTTAGGGTACACCGATAAACTTATCTTT. Here the V gene is TRDV3, but the J gene went uncalled; TRDD3, the D gene given by the table, was not confirmed from the DNA. Germline V gene data show CDR1 as TVYSNPD and CDR2 as GDNSRS (reference sequence). The CDR3 runs to 19 residues.

The table lists this clone with many counts. Its ends do not fully match the called genes, so a read error is possible. Other nucleotide sequences in the sample specify the same CDR3. This rearrangement joins TRDV1 to TRDJ1; a possible D gene is TRDD3 (5 bases). The CDR3 length is 20 residues. CDR1 TSWWSYY and CDR2 QGS come from the germline V gene. Written as DNA, the CDR3 is TGTGCTCTTGGGGAACTAGTTTCATGGAACCCGGGGGGGTACACAGATAAACTCATCTTT. Translation: CALGELVSWNPGGYTDKLIF.

Comments on this clone: For this DNA, TCRdb reports the protein of a much larger clone, which diverges at residue 8, most likely from a read error; the protein presented here is translated directly from the DNA. The chain employs TRDV1 and TRDJ1, with 7 bases identical to TRDD3. The J gene, left out of TCRdb, was set here by checking the DNA against germline. CDR1 and CDR2 from the germline V gene are TSWWSYY and QGS. This CDR3 is built from 20 residues. Trimming at V came to 2 bases and at J to 3 bases, leaving 21 bases not matched to a gene. This CDR3 reads CALGEWGKSWARLRADKLIF. Written as DNA, the CDR3 is TGTGCTCTTGGGGAATGGGGGAAGTCCTGGGCCCGACTCAGAGCCGATAAACTCATCTTT.

In this sample, this clone turned up many times. The likely explanation is a read error, given a far larger clone one base away. The same CDR3 also results from other DNA sequences found in this sample. The CDR3 region has the DNA TGTGCCTGTGACACCGCTGGGAGTTCCTCCTGGGACACCCGACAGATGTTTTTC. It yields the protein CACDTAGSSSWDTRQMFF. This chain joins TRDV2 and TRDJ3, with D possibly matching TRDD3 (5 bases). This CDR3 contains 18 residues. Trimming stripped 0 bases from V and 0 bases from J, with 11 bases between. Germline CDR1 and CDR2: GEAIGNYY and EKD.

This clone counts as medium-sized. The identical CDR3 is also encoded by other nucleotide sequences in the sample. This sequence joins TRDV1 and TRDJ1; 7 bases are a match to TRDD2. V gave up 0 bases and J gave up 0 bases; unmatched junction bases: 10. In germline, CDR1 is TSWWSYY, CDR2 QGS. This CDR3 has 18 residues. Here the CDR3 DNA reads TGTGCTCTTGGGGAACTTCGGCAATTCCTACCGTACACCGATAAACTCATCTTT. Residues: CALGELRQFLPYTDKLIF.

This clone was found many times. A read error may explain this, as a much larger clone is one base away. The V gene is TRDV3, the J gene TRDJ1; 7 bases map to TRDD2. V gave up 5 bases and J gave up 1 base; unmatched junction bases: 19. The CDR3 is 17 residues long. In germline, CDR1 is TVYSNPD, CDR2 GDNSRS (reference sequence). CDR3 nucleotides: TGTGCCAAGGCCTCTGGGCCTTCCTCTATCTGCACCGATAAACTCATCTTT. It translates to CAKASGPSSICTDKLIF.

This clone was seen more than once but under ten times. TCRdb pairs this DNA with a much larger clone's protein that differs at residue 7, likely a read error; the protein shown was translated from the DNA. The chain joins TRDV1 to TRDJ1; 12 bases map to TRDD3. In the absence of a J gene in TCRdb, the DNA was matched to germline to assign it here. This CDR3 comprises 21 residues. Germline V gene sequence: CDR1 TSWWSYY, CDR2 QGS. Trimming cost V 1 base and J 0 bases; bases outside gene matches: 15. The DNA for the CDR3 is TGTGCTCTTGGGGAACCACCTCCCCACTGGGGGATACCCGTGTACACCGATAAACTCATCTTT. This gives the protein CALGEPPPHWGIPVYTDKLIF.

In its sample, this clone was seen many times. The TCRdb record carries a much larger clone's protein, which differs from this DNA's translation at residue 15; a read error is the likely cause, and the protein listed here is the DNA translation. The chain couples TRDV2 to TRDJ1; TRDD3 matches 8 bases. Germline V gene sequence: CDR1 GEAIGNYY, CDR2 EKD. This CDR3 contains 17 residues. The CDR3 bases are TGTGCCTGTGACACCGAGAGGGGATACTTTCGGACCGATAAACCCATCTTT. Translated, it gives CACDTERGYFRTDKPIF.

A note on this clone: TCRdb's protein for this DNA is that of a much larger clone and differs from the translation at residue 11, likely a read error; the protein shown is the DNA translation. CDR3 sequence reads: CALGEPDPLLRLIF. CDR3 bases: TGTGCTCTTGGGGAACCGGATCCTTTGCTGAGACTCATCTTT. The chain links TRDV1 to TRDJ1; the D is unclear. This CDR3 comprises 14 residues. V was pared by 1 base and J by 10 bases, with 16 bases between. Germline V gene data show CDR1 as TSWWSYY and CDR2 as QGS.

For the V gene the call is TRDV1; the J gene has no call; TRDD3 is taken as the D call from the table, unchecked against the DNA. CDR3 length: 18 amino acids. From germline, CDR1 is TSWWSYY and CDR2 QGS. For the CDR3, the DNA is TGTGCTCTTGGGGAGAGTCCTCGTACTGGGGGATACACCGATAAGCTCATCTTT. It specifies CALGESPRTGGYTDKLIF.

This clone has a handful of counts. The TCRdb protein comes from a much larger clone and disagrees with this DNA's translation at residue 13, likely due to a read error; the protein given here is derived from the DNA. This chain uses TRDV2 with TRDJ3, with D possibly matching TRDD3 (6 bases). As TCRdb names no J gene, one was assigned here on the basis of a DNA match to germline. CDR1 and CDR2 (germline): GEAIGNYY, EKD. The CDR3 has 35 residues. V was cut by 3 bases and J by 0 bases, with 65 bases left in between. The CDR3 DNA follows: TGTGCCTGTGACCCCCCGCGGTTGTGCCACGGCAAAGGATACACCTTGGCCAGGATTCTGTGGATTCAATCCATTAGCTCCTGGGACACCCGACAGATGTTTTTC. Its protein is CACDPPRLCHGKGYTLARILWIQSISSWDTRQMFF.

This clone was recorded many times. This sequence is one base from a far larger clone and is likely a read error. The sample carries other DNA sequences with the same CDR3. The rearrangement uses TRDV1 and TRDJ1; D might be TRDD3 (5 bases). The germline V gene has CDR1 TSWWSYY and CDR2 QGS. This CDR3 has 20 residues. The CDR3 protein is CALGELVSWNPRGYTDKLIF. The CDR3, as DNA: TGTGCTCTTGGGGAACTAGTTTCATGGAACCCGAGGGGGTACACCGATAAGCTCATCTTT.

This clone was seen at least ten times. A single base is all that separates this from a far larger clone, so a read error is likely. The same CDR3 is also encoded by other DNA sequences in this sample. This sequence joins TRDV1 and TRDJ1, with D maybe TRDD3 (5 bases). Germline V gene lookup returns CDR1 TSWWSYY and CDR2 QGS. This CDR3 region has 16 residues. This chain's CDR3 is CALGEPRWTNTDKLIF. The DNA of the CDR3 is TGTGCCCTTGGGGAACCGAGATGGACAAACACCGATAAACTCATCTTT.

This clone was found many times. J is TRDJ1 and V is TRDV1; 7 nucleotides line up with TRDD3. The CDR3 spans 20 residues. With 2 bases clipped from V and 0 bases from J, the junction kept 18 bases outside the gene matches. The V gene's germline CDR1 is TSWWSYY and CDR2 QGS. CDR3 loop: CALGERPYGWGVFYTDKLIF. CDR3 DNA sequence: TGTGCTCTTGGGGAAAGGCCCTACGGCTGGGGGGTCTTCTACACCGATAAACTCATCTTT.

This clone came up many times. A far larger clone is one nucleotide away, so this likely arose from a read error. At the DNA level, this CDR3 is encoded by other sequences in the same sample as well. The chain uses TRDV1 and TRDJ1; D may be TRDD2 or TRDD3 (5 bases each). The J gene was not available in TCRdb and was assigned here by matching the DNA to germline segments. The length of the CDR3 is 22 residues. The germline V gene has CDR1 TSWWSYY and CDR2 QGS. V gave up 5 bases and J gave up 2 bases, with 36 bases separating them. The CDR3 nucleotides read TGTGCTCTTGGGCAAAGCCTACTACTCAGGAGCCACCTATACTGGAAAACCGATAAACTCATCTTT. Encoded protein: CALGQSLLLRSHLYWKTDKLIF.

With respect to this clone: This probably arose from a read error, given a far larger clone one base away. The same CDR3 also results from other DNA sequences found in this sample. The chain recombines TRDV3 with TRDJ1, with 11 bases identical to TRDD3. CDR1 is TVYSNPD and CDR2 is GDNSRS in the germline V gene (reference sequence). The CDR3 consists of 22 residues. The CDR3 reads CAFRPFQYWGISGPSYTDKLIF. The CDR3 DNA is TGTGCCTTTAGACCCTTCCAATACTGGGGGATATCCGGACCATCGTACACCGATAAACTCATCTTC.

About this clone: For this DNA, TCRdb reports the protein of a much larger clone, which diverges at residue 5, most likely from a read error; the protein presented here is translated directly from the DNA. V is TRDV3 and J is TRDJ1; 11 bases map to TRDD3. Assignment of the J gene here rests on matching the DNA to germline, because TCRdb gives none. Trimming at V came to 5 bases and at J to 0 bases, leaving 20 bases not matched to a gene. The CDR3 has 19 residues. From germline, CDR1 is TVYSNPD and CDR2 GDNSRS (reference sequence). This chain's CDR3 is CAGYVTRPGGYMHTDKLIF. In DNA, the CDR3 is TGTGCCGGTTACGTAACTAGGCCTGGGGGATACATGCACACCGATAAACTCATCTTT.

A word on this clone: A far larger clone is off by one base, so a read error is likely. The sample contains more than one DNA sequence encoding this CDR3. The V gene reported is TRAV38-2/DV8; the J gene is uncalled; the table calls TRDD3, which could not be checked here. Germline V gene lookup returns CDR1 TSESDYY and CDR2 QEAYKQQN. The CDR3 is 20 residues long. As DNA, the CDR3 is TGTGCTTATAGGAGAGCCGGGGGGGGATATGCACGTCGTGGGACCGATAAACTCATCTTC. The encoded protein is CAYRRAGGGYARRGTDKLIF.

This clone was counted many times. For this DNA, TCRdb reports the protein of a much larger clone, which diverges at residue 4, most likely from a read error; the protein presented here is translated directly from the DNA. The chain has TRDV2 and TRDJ1; no clear D gene. Deletions cut 5 bases from V and 1 base from J, with 16 bases between. This CDR3 has 15 amino acids. Germline CDR1 reads GEAIGNYY; CDR2 reads EKD. CDR3 in DNA: TGTGCCTGTGGCACGGGCCCATCGTTCACCGATAAACTCATCTTT. Protein product: CACGTGPSFTDKLIF.

Comments on this clone: TCRdb's protein, taken from a much larger clone, differs from this DNA's translation at residue 18, likely owing to a read error; the protein displayed comes from the DNA. J is TRDJ1 and V is TRDV1, with 8 bases that match TRDD3. No J gene is reported in TCRdb; it was inferred here by comparing the DNA with germline. From germline, CDR1 is TSWWSYY and CDR2 QGS. The CDR3 is 21 residues long. CDR3 region: CALGNLRNPSPGGHTGDRLIF. CDR3 in DNA: TGTGCTCTTGGGAACCTTAGGAACCCCTCTCCTGGGGGACACACTGGGGATAGACTCATCTTT.

This clone was found many times. A single base is all that separates this from a far larger clone, so a read error is likely. This sequence joins TRDV2 and TRDJ1; 8 nucleotides line up with TRDD3. CDR1 is GEAIGNYY and CDR2 is EKD in the germline V gene. There are 29 residues in the CDR3. Losses at the gene ends were 3 bases for V and 3 bases for J; bases not matched to a gene: 50. CDR3 residues: CACDPAFRPNGVEPLLGADADLYADKLIF. For the CDR3, the DNA is TGTGCCTGTGACCCTGCCTTCCGGCCCAATGGAGTAGAGCCCTTACTGGGGGCCGACGCTGACCTATACGCCGATAAACTCATCTTT.

Regarding this clone: TCRdb lists the protein of a much larger clone for this DNA, which differs at residue 10, so this is likely a read error; the protein given here is translated from the DNA itself. The V and J genes are TRDV1 and TRDJ1; 10 bases line up with TRDD3. TCRdb does not report a J gene; here it was assigned by matching the DNA to germline references. This CDR3 is 22 amino acids long. The germline V gene encodes CDR1 TSWWSYY and CDR2 QGS. The V segment lost 4 bases and the J segment 0 bases; nucleotides outside the gene matches: 23. The CDR3 coding sequence is TGTGCTCTTGGGGTCATACGTCCCGGCAGGGGCTTGGGGGATACTGACACCGATAAACTCATCTTT. Translated, it gives CALGVIRPGRGLGDTDTDKLIF.

This clone was observed many times. For this DNA, TCRdb reports the protein of a much larger clone, which diverges at residue 3, most likely from a read error; the protein presented here is translated directly from the DNA. V and J are TRDV1 and TRDJ1; 13 nucleotides agree with TRDD3. CDR1 and CDR2 from the germline V gene are TSWWSYY and QGS. The CDR3 extends over 20 amino acids. CDR3 amino acids: CAPGDLISYWGIRHTDKLIF. The CDR3 DNA is TGTGCTCCTGGGGATCTCATTTCGTACTGGGGGATACGGCACACCGATAAACTCATCTTT.

This clone was observed at least ten times. TCRdb records a much larger clone's protein for this DNA, with a difference at residue 19 that likely arises from a read error; the protein given is the translation of the DNA. The chain links TRDV1 to TRDJ1, with 9 bases lining up with TRDD2. This CDR3 is 22 amino acids long. Germline V gives CDR1 TSWWSYY, CDR2 QGS. CDR3 bases: TGTGCTCTTGGGGAACTGCATACCACCCGCCTTCCTACTTTCAGTTTTACCGATGAACTCATCTTT. Residues: CALGELHTTRLPTFSFTDELIF.

About this clone: This DNA's translation differs at residue 22 from TCRdb's protein, which comes from a much larger clone; a read error is likely, and the protein shown is translated from the DNA. The rearrangement uses TRDV1 and TRDJ1; 8 bases align to TRDD3. TCRdb is silent on the J gene; assignment here came from matching the DNA to germline. Germline CDR1 and CDR2: TSWWSYY and QGS. This CDR3 comprises 26 residues. The CDR3 region has the DNA TGTGCTCTTGGGGAACCTTCACCCTTTTCTACGTTTATACTACTGGGGGCCCCGGCGTACACCAATAAACTCATCTTT. This translates into CALGEPSPFSTFILLGAPAYTNKLIF.